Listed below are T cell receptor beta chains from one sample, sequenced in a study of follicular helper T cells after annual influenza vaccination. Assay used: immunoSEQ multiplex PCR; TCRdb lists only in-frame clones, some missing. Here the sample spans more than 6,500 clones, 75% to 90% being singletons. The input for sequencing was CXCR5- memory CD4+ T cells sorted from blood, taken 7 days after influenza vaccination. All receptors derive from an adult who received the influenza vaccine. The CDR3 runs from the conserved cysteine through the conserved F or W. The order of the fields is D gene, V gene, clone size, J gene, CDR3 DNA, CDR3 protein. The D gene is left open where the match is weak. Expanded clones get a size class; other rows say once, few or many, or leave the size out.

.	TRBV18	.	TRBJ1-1	TGTGCCAGCTCACCAGACAGGCGGATGACTGGCACTGAAGCTTTCTTT	CASSPDRRMTGTEAFF
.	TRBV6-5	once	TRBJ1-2	TGTGCCAGCAGTTACCGCGGTGGCTATGGCTACACCTTC	CASSYRGGYGYTF
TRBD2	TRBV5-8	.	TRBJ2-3	TGTGCCAGCAGCTTGGCAGCGGGGATCGGTGTAGATACGCAGTATTTT	CASSLAAGIGVDTQYF
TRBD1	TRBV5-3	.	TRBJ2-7	TGTGCCAGAAGCTGGGACAGGGTAGGAAGGGGCTACGAGCAGTACTTC	CARSWDRVGRGYEQYF
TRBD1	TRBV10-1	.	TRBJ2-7	TGCGCCAGCAGTGATAGGGGAGTGGGACAGGGGAACAACGAGCAGTACTTC	CASSDRGVGQGNNEQYF
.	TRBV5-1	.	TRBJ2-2	TGCGCCAGCAGCTTGGAGGTCGGGGAGCTGTTTTTT	CASSLEVGELFF
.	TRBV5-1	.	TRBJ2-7	TGCGCCAGCAGCCAGAGACAGGCCTACGAGCAGTACTTC	CASSQRQAYEQYF
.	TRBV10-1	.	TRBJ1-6	TGCGCCAGCAGTGAGAAGACTCGCACCTATAATTCACCCCTCCACTTT	CASSEKTRTYNSPLHF
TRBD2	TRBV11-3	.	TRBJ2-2	TGTGCCAGCAGCTCCCGACTAGCGGGGGGCCCCGGGGAGCTGTTTTTT	CASSSRLAGGPGELFF
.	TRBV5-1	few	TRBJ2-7	TGCGCCAGCAGCTTGGGGTCCCAGGCAGGGGCCTACGAGCAGTACTTC	CASSLGSQAGAYEQYF
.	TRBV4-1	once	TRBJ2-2	TGCGCCAGCAGCCGAAAAAGCGGGTCGGGAACCGGGGAGCTGTTTTTT	CASSRKSGSGTGELFF